This T cell receptor beta chain stems from a study of PD-L1 blockade in urothelial cancer. Across the whole study: Intravenous atezolizumab, 1,200 mg every 3 weeks, was begun by patients in the mid-2010s. Before enrollment, 0 to 3 chemotherapy regimens had been given to patients. Blood yielded a median of 141,255 T cells per sample.

Whole-study results and caveats: When measured at 3 weeks, tumor-associated blood clones expanded more in durable-benefit patients.

Time point specified: pretreatment peripheral blood. Trimming removed 2 bases at V and 4 bases at J, with 15 bases between. This CDR3 comprises 15 residues. Germline CDR1 is MDHEN and CDR2 is SYDVKM. Clones were read by immunoSEQ multiplex PCR, and TCRdb kept only the in-frame ones, dropping some. The sample gives roughly 77,000 clones, around 83% of which show up once; approximately 10% is in the top ten. A word on this clone: The antigen is undetermined.

The TCR comes from a woman in her seventies with urothelial cancer. Sequenced material: PBMCs, taken around atezolizumab (anti-PD-L1) treatment. The chain recombines TRBV28 with TRBJ2-7; D perhaps matches TRBD1 (5 bases). As DNA, the CDR3 is TGTGCCAGCAGTTTAGTGGGGCAGGGTATGTACGAGCAGTACTTC. Translation: CASSLVGQGMYEQYF.